This paragraph reports one T cell receptor (beta chain). Its target antigen remains unknown. No much larger clone exists at a distance of one base, and base qualities are not known. This specimen comes from a study of T cells in Graves' hyperthyroidism and ophthalmopathy (dated by TCRdb to the late 2010s). General notes on the study: Peripheral blood samples were taken at initial diagnosis, before any treatment was given. To identify TCR V-J signatures that set the groups apart, the researchers used a discovery cohort of 95 to 100 patients, made up of fewer than 50 with Graves' ophthalmopathy and 57 with stable Graves' hyperthyroidism. Prospective prediction of ophthalmopathy was tested in an independent validation cohort consisting of some 20 hyperthyroidism patients and over 15 patients who later progressed to ophthalmopathy. The 100 discovery patients were randomly divided into training and test sets at a 7:3 ratio. The study also compared thyroid tissue and blood T-cell repertoires from several Graves' hyperthyroidism patients. After blood sampling, hyperthyroidism patients were treated with methimazole at a starting dose of 30 mg daily, and ophthalmopathy patients were treated with high-dose intravenous methylprednisolone. TCR Vbeta CDR3 sequencing of some 140 peripheral blood samples (about 45 ophthalmopathy, about 80 hyperthyroidism and approximately 17 progressor patients) is reported in the paper.

Stable Graves' hyperthyroidism was defined as the absence of progression to ophthalmopathy over 18 months of follow-up. Hyperthyroidism patients were aged 18 to 65 years and newly diagnosed, with disease duration of less than 2 months. Patients with uncontrolled infections, other autoimmune diseases, pregnancy or lactation were excluded. Clinical symptoms, serum thyroxine and TRAb, thyroid ultrasound, and orbital computed tomography formed the basis for the diagnoses. PBMCs were separated from roughly 9.6 ml of fresh peripheral blood using Ficoll-Paque density gradient centrifugation. Total RNA was extracted with Trizol reagent, and quality was checked on an Agilent 2100 Bioanalyzer. The TCR beta CDR3 regions were amplified from the RNA transcripts. The TCR CDR3 was subjected to a first round of RT-PCR using the HTBI primer set and the Qiagen OneStep RT-PCR kit. Libraries were constructed in a second round of multiplex PCR, after which size selection and purification were performed. The libraries were sequenced on an Illumina HiSeq2000 using paired-end 100 bp reads. The study's processing was this. SOAPnuke was used to process the raw data, removing reads that contained adapters or uncalled bases, had a mean Phred below 15, or lacked an exact match to the constant primer or identifier. High-quality paired reads were merged using COPE v1.2.5, and each unique nucleotide sequence was defined as a clonotype. MiTCR v1.1 was used to align clonotypes to the IMGT TRBV, TRBD and TRBJ reference segments. Only V-J combinations with frequency above 0.0001, covering approximately 99% of repertoires, were analysed. The TCS score was defined as F50 (clonal expansion) divided by E x V (chaos), with BLOSUM62-based TCRdist calculated between CDR3 peptides within each V-J. Welch's t-statistics and random forest reduced 514 V-J features to roughly 13, which were used in a naive Bayes classifier (R e1071). TCRdb itself trimmed the public reads at Q25 with fastp, ran MiXCR and retained productive beta chains. Identical CDR3 proteins give one entry, which carries the most common genes and DNA. TCRdb, not the original authors, processed these V and J calls. Within this sample are around 690,000 distinct CDR3 sequences, with 15% to 20% of them counted one time only. 15% to 17% of the sample belongs to the ten largest clones.

What the authors observed across the whole study: Most expanded thyroid clonotypes (frequency above 0.001) were also detected in blood, suggesting blood repertoires may reflect thyroid immune responses. Ophthalmopathy was separated from stable hyperthyroidism by a 13 V-J signature model, with 85% to 90% sensitivity and about 81% specificity obtained in cross-validation and 80%/75% obtained in testing. During validation, the model predicted progression to ophthalmopathy a median of around six months ahead of onset, with 60% to 71% sensitivity and around 72% specificity. No statistical method was used to set the sample size in advance, and investigators knew the group allocation.

V and J are trimmed by 1 base and 1 base, and the gene matches miss 6 bases of the junction. For CDR1 and CDR2, the germline V gene lists SGHAT and FQNNGV. There are 17 amino acids in the CDR3, from cysteine to phenylalanine inclusive. Only the CDR3 portion is preserved as DNA: 51 bases, with reading frame beginning at the first base. This TCR came from a man in his forties or fifties with Graves' hyperthyroidism. This sequence uses TRBV11-2 and TRBJ2-5, with 10 bases matching TRBD2. The sample consisted of blood. The CDR3 reads CASSLGASGRSQETQYF. The DNA reads TGTGCCAGCAGCTTAGGGGCTAGCGGGAGAAGCCAAGAGACCCAGTACTTC. The full variable domain, completed from the reference TRBV11-2 and TRBJ2-5 proteins outside the CDR3, reads EAGVAQSPRYKIIEKRQSVAFWCNPISGHATLYWYQQILGQGPKLLIQFQNNGVVDDSQLPKDRFSAERLKGVDSTLKIQPAKLEDSAVYLCASSLGASGRSQETQYFGPGTRLLVL.